This TCR beta chain stems from a study of blood T cell repertoires in COVID-19 (TCRdb year 2020). A note on the overall study: Collaborator samples came from the United States, Italy and Spain and covered acute and convalescent phases of COVID-19. The prospective study material was composed of cDNA or gDNA derived from T cells, B-cell-depleted T cells, or PBMCs. The samples were drawn from the first 160 participants of the ongoing ImmuneRACE study and from 1,254 subjects provided by 6 global collaborators. Subjects who had been exposed to COVID-19, were actively infected with it, or had recovered from it provided the deeply sampled blood TCRbeta repertoires that made up the dataset. A de-identified subject ID, COVID-19 status, age in years and sex were almost always included in the sample metadata. Where available, HLA class I and class II types were obtained from metadata supplied by the sample provider rather than from assay-based typing. A freely available public database, intended as a resource for researchers studying the immune response to SARS-CoV-2, is where the repertoires were released.

The V and J ends are trimmed by 10 bases and 10 bases, leaving 13 bases between them. The germline V gene provides CDR1 ENHRY and CDR2 SYGVKD. There are 11 amino acids in the CDR3, from cysteine to phenylalanine inclusive. Here the CDR3 DNA is all that survives: 33 bases in frame from base 1. TCRbeta CDR3 regions were amplified from genomic DNA by means of the immunoSEQ Assay, a bias-controlled multiplex PCR. Processing in the source paper ran as follows. The number of nucleated cells in each sample was estimated by amplification of reference gene primers within the assay. Sequence reads were collapsed and filtered to measure the absolute abundance of every unique TCRbeta CDR3 rearrangement. For each sample, productive Simpson clonality was calculated as the square root of Simpson's diversity index across productive rearrangements. In TCRdb, the immuneACCESS table is reduced to in-frame sequences with V and J assigned. These tables do not hold every clone; where another copy was compared, an unresolved V gene accounts for under half, and the others remain unexplained. That table furnishes V, J and clone size, whereas the DNA furnished D and trimming. For this sample the table gives around 140,000 clones, of which 75% to 80% were detected only once. The ten most abundant clones make up roughly 2.9% of the sample.

Study-level results and caveats: Clinical and demographic metadata were provided uncurated, with the amount varying by source and participant.

As concerns this clone: Its target antigen remains unknown. No base quality information exists; no much larger clone differs at one position.

Participants in the prospective study were enrolled through a virtual design, were aged about 18 to 89 years, and lived in 20 to 30 United States geographic areas. In the prospective study, participants were assigned to cohorts based on the clinical history participants reported in a screening survey and a study questionnaire. For ImmuneRACE Cohort 3, a participant was defined as recovered based on two consecutive negative NP/OP PCR tests, clearance by a healthcare professional, or resolution of symptoms. Mobile phlebotomists in the prospective study collected whole blood, serum and a nasopharyngeal or oropharyngeal swab from every participant. Additional blood draws and questionnaires over an approximately 2-month period could optionally be provided by prospective study participants. Prospective study blood samples were shipped either frozen or at room temperature before DNA extraction.

This receptor chain uses TRBV10-3 and TRBJ1-4; TRBD1 might be the D gene, on 6 matching bases. Sequenced input: PBMCs or T cells enriched from blood (not recorded which). The TCR comes from a woman between 50 and 59 years old who had recovered from COVID-19. The CDR3 amino acid sequence is: CATFGTRKLFF. The DNA sequence follows: TGTGCCACCTTCGGGACAAGAAAACTGTTTTTT.